These 20 T cell receptor beta chains share one sample of origin, sequenced in a study of CD8+ T cells in alopecia areata. Extracted RNA was reverse transcribed into cDNA, the sequencing template. Sequenced by immunoSEQ multiplex PCR; TCRdb stores in-frame clones only, minus some. The data contain 150,000 to 200,000 clones, 59% of them seen just once; the ten biggest clones take up under 15%. This specimen consisted of CD4+ T cells sorted from blood, obtained at week 0. The receptors were gathered from a human donor with alopecia areata.

J is TRBJ1-5 and V is TRBV30; possibly TRBD1 for D (6 bases). The CDR3 consists of 16 residues. Germline V gene lookup returns CDR1 GTSNPN and CDR2 SVGIG (reference sequence). V lost 5 bases and J 5 bases, leaving 22 bases between the germline ends. In DNA, the CDR3 is TGTGCCTGGGCCACCATGGGGGTGGGGGCAGATCAGCCCCAGCATTTT. It yields the protein CAWATMGVGADQPQHF.

This clone has a count of ten or more. This chain joins TRBV6-5 and TRBJ2-3; unclear D gene. V was clipped by 0 bases and J by 2 bases, with 6 bases between them. The CDR3 sequence is 14 residues long. Germline V gene lookup returns CDR1 MNHEY and CDR2 SVGAGI. For the CDR3, the DNA is TGTGCCAGCAGTTACTCGGCCCTCACAGATACGCAGTATTTT. Its translation: CASSYSALTDTQYF.

This clone has just a few counts. This chain connects TRBV13 to TRBJ2-7; 7 positions match TRBD1. The germline gives CDR1 PRHDT, CDR2 FYEKMQ (reference sequence). The CDR3 length is 13 residues. Trimming at V came to 4 bases and at J to 7 bases, leaving 7 bases not matched to a gene. CDR3 sequence (DNA): TGTGCCAGCAGCTCCACAGGGGATCGGGAGCAGTACTTC. This encodes CASSSTGDREQYF.

This chain links TRBV19 with TRBJ2-5; unclear D gene. Trimming removed 2 bases at V and 1 base at J, with 8 bases between. Germline V lookup: CDR1 LNHDA, CDR2 SQIVND (reference sequence). The CDR3 has 14 amino acids. The CDR3 DNA reads as TGTGCCAGTAGTATAAGGACCATCCAAGAGACCCAGTACTTC. Its protein is CASSIRTIQETQYF.

This chain connects TRBV4-1 to TRBJ2-3; D is perhaps TRBD1 (5 bases). V lost 0 bases, J lost 0 bases, and 13 bases lay in between. The CDR3 covers 17 residues. Germline lookup yields CDR1 MGHRA and CDR2 YSYEKL. CDR3 loop: CASSQDPPGRSTDTQYF. CDR3 DNA sequence: TGCGCCAGCAGCCAAGATCCTCCAGGGCGAAGCACAGATACGCAGTATTTT.

This chain joins TRBV5-1 and TRBJ2-3; no clear D. Germline CDR1 is SGHRS and CDR2 is YFSETQ. The CDR3 is made up of 13 amino acids. Between the trimmed V and J ends, which lost 0 bases and 2 bases, there was a span of 4 bases. CDR3 DNA: TGCGCCAGCAGCTTGGCCGTCACAGATACGCAGTATTTT. Protein: CASSLAVTDTQYF.

The chain carries TRBV27 and TRBJ1-5; no clear D gene. The germline CDR1 and CDR2 sequences are MNHEY and SMNVEV (reference sequence). V was pared by 5 bases and J by 3 bases, with 8 bases between. This CDR3 contains 13 residues. The CDR3 here is CASSNWINQPQHF. Here the CDR3 DNA reads TGTGCCAGCAGTAACTGGATCAATCAGCCCCAGCATTTT.

There are a few counts of this clone. The V and J genes are TRBV7-2 and TRBJ2-2; possible D gene TRBD1, 5 bases. In germline, CDR1 is SGHTA, CDR2 FQGNSA. The CDR3 spans 15 residues. V was cut by 3 bases and J by 2 bases, with 10 bases left in between. The CDR3 region is CASSFSGSNTGELFF. The CDR3 DNA sequence: TGTGCCAGCAGCTTCTCAGGGTCAAACACCGGGGAGCTGTTTTTT. The full variable domain, rest sourced from reference TRBV7-2 and TRBJ2-2, is GAGVSQSPSNKVTEKGKDVELRCDPISGHTALYWYRQSLGQGLEFLIYFQGNSAPDKSGLPSDRFSAERTGGSVSTLTIQRTQQEDSAVYLCASSFSGSNTGELFFGEGSRLTVL.

The chain links TRBV5-1 to TRBJ1-1; D not certain. Per germline, CDR1 SGHRS and CDR2 YFSETQ. The CDR3 covers 14 residues. V lost 6 bases and J lost 1, with 13 bases in between. As DNA, the CDR3 is TGCGCCAGCAATCCACAGACCTCGAACACTGAAGCTTTCTTT. This encodes CASNPQTSNTEAFF.

This chain uses TRBV5-1 with TRBJ2-7; 9 bases map to TRBD1. Trimming took 1 base from V and 2 from J; bases not matched to a gene: 7. The CDR3 has 16 residues. Germline V gene lookup returns CDR1 SGHRS and CDR2 YFSETQ. As DNA, the CDR3 is TGCGCCAGCAGCTTGAATCCGGGACAGGGAACCTACGAGCAGTACTTC. Its protein product is CASSLNPGQGTYEQYF.

This clone turned up a few times. The chain uses TRBV5-6 and TRBJ2-5, with D tentatively TRBD1 (5 bases). The V gene's germline CDR1 is SGHDT and CDR2 YYEEEE. The CDR3 length is 15 residues. Trimming removed 0 bases at V and 1 base at J, with 10 bases between. The chain's CDR3 is CASSLARQRQETQYF. The CDR3 bases are TGTGCCAGCAGCTTGGCTCGACAGCGCCAAGAGACCCAGTACTTC.

The gene calls are TRBV27 and TRBJ1-2; 7 bases align to TRBD1. This CDR3 has 18 residues. Germline CDR1 reads MNHEY; CDR2 reads SMNVEV (reference sequence). V was clipped by 5 bases and J by 2 bases; unmatched bases: 17. CDR3 DNA: TGTGCCAGCAGTAAACCCCAGCCCCCGGGACAGAGAAACTATGGCTACACCTTC. It encodes CASSKPQPPGQRNYGYTF.

The V and J genes are TRBV5-1 and TRBJ2-2; 7 bases match TRBD1. Per the germline V gene, CDR1 is SGHRS and CDR2 is YFSETQ. The CDR3 loop spans 15 amino acids. V shed 5 bases and J 0 bases; nucleotides not matched to a gene: 4. The CDR3 region is CASRWTGPNTGELFF. The CDR3 DNA is TGCGCCAGCAGGTGGACAGGCCCGAACACCGGGGAGCTGTTTTTT.

This chain uses TRBV19 with TRBJ1-5; D is unclear. The germline V gene has CDR1 LNHDA and CDR2 SQIVND (reference sequence). V was shortened by 3 bases and J by 4 bases, with 10 bases between the two germline ends. The CDR3 loop spans 14 amino acids. The CDR3 nucleotides are TGTGCCAGTAGTATTGTCGGGCATAATCAGCCCCAGCATTTT. It specifies CASSIVGHNQPQHF.

This chain joins TRBV25-1 and TRBJ1-6; D possibly corresponds to TRBD1 (6 bases). Germline V gene sequence: CDR1 MGHDK, CDR2 SYGVNS. Trimming took 3 bases from V and 4 from J, leaving 13 bases between them. This CDR3 is 16 amino acids long. The CDR3 is CASSDSNRDYNSPLHF. For the CDR3, the DNA is TGTGCCAGCAGTGATTCTAACAGGGATTATAATTCACCCCTCCACTTT.

This clone was picked up a small number of times. The V and J genes are TRBV29-1 and TRBJ2-3; no definite D call. Between the trimmed V and J ends, which lost 6 bases and 2 bases, there was a span of 12 bases. This CDR3 comprises 13 residues. The germline V gene encodes CDR1 SQVTM and CDR2 ANQGSEA. CDR3 amino acids: CSVLTLYTDTQYF. CDR3 DNA: TGCAGCGTCCTGACACTCTACACAGATACGCAGTATTTT.

This clone was found a few times. The chain is built from TRBV2 and TRBJ1-5; D unclear. V lost 7 bases to trimming and J lost 4 bases, with 11 bases between them. CDR3 size: 13 residues. Germline assignment: CDR1 SNHLY and CDR2 FYNNEI. CDR3 DNA sequence: TGTGCCAGCACCGCATCGATGAATCAGCCCCAGCATTTT. This codes for CASTASMNQPQHF. The variable domain in full, completed from reference TRBV2 and TRBJ1-5, reads EPEVTQTPSHQVTQMGQEVILRCVPISNHLYFYWYRQILGQKVEFLVSFYNNEISEKSEIFDDQFSVERPDGSNFTLKIRSTKLEDSAMYFCASTASMNQPQHFGDGTRLSIL.

This clone was picked up many times. The chain carries TRBV5-6 and TRBJ2-1; possible D gene TRBD1, 5 bases. Trimming took 1 base from V and 4 from J, leaving 9 bases between them. Per the germline V gene, CDR1 is SGHDT and CDR2 is YYEEEE. The CDR3 consists of 14 residues. CDR3 protein: CASSLPDKYNEQFF. Written as DNA, the CDR3 is TGTGCCAGCAGCTTGCCGGACAAGTACAATGAGCAGTTCTTC.

The chain combines TRBV5-5 with TRBJ2-7; D remains unclear. CDR1 and CDR2 from the germline V gene are SGHKS and YYEKEE (reference sequence). Trimming cost V 4 bases and J 3 bases, with 11 bases left between them. The CDR3 runs to 13 residues. The CDR3: CASSKAGHYEQYF. Here the CDR3 DNA reads TGTGCCAGCAGCAAGGCTGGTCACTACGAGCAGTACTTC.

The chain combines TRBV4-1 with TRBJ2-5, with D hard to call. Germline V CDR1 and CDR2: MGHRA, YSYEKL. The V and J ends lost 0 bases and 4 bases respectively, with 9 bases between them. This CDR3 is 14 amino acids long. CDR3 protein: CASSQESTTETQYF. CDR3 nucleotides: TGCGCCAGCAGCCAAGAATCCACCACAGAGACCCAGTACTTC.